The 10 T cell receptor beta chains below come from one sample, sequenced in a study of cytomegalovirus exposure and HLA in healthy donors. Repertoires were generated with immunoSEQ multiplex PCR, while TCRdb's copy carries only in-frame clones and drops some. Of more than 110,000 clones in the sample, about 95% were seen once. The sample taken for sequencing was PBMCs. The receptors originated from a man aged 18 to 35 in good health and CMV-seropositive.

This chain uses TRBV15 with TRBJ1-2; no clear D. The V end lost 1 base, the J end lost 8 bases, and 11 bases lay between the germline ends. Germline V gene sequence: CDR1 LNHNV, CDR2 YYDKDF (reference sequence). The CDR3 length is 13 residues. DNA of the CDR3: TGTGCCACCAGCAGAGGGCTGGGGAGGGGCTACACCTTC. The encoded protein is CATSRGLGRGYTF.

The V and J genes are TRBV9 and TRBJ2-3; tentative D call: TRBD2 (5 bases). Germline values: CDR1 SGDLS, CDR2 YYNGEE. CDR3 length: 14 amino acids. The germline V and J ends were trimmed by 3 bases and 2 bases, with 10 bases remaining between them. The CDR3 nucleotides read TGTGCCAGCAGCGCACTAGTAAACACAGATACGCAGTATTTT. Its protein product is CASSALVNTDTQYF.

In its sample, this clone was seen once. The CDR3 region is CASSLETTGSEAFF. DNA for the CDR3: TGTGCCAGCAGCTTGGAGACCACAGGTTCTGAAGCTTTCTTT. This sequence joins TRBV7-9 and TRBJ1-1; TRBD1 is a possible D gene (5 bases). V was pared by 3 bases and J by 6 bases, with 14 bases between. CDR3 length: 14 residues. Germline V lookup: CDR1 SEHNR, CDR2 FQNEAQ (reference sequence).

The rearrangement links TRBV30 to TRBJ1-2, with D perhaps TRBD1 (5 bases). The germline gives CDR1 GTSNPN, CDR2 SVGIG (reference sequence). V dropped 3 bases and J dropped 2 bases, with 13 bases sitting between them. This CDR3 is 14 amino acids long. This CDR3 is CAWSSRVDNYGYTF. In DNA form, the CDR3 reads TGTGCCTGGAGCTCCAGGGTGGACAACTATGGCTACACCTTC.

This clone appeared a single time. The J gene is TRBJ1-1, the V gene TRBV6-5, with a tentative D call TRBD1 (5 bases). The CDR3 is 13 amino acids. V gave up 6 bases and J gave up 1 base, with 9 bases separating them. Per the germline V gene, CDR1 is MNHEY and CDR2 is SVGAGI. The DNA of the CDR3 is TGTGCCAGCAGACAGGAAGGGAACACTGAAGCTTTCTTT. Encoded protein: CASRQEGNTEAFF.

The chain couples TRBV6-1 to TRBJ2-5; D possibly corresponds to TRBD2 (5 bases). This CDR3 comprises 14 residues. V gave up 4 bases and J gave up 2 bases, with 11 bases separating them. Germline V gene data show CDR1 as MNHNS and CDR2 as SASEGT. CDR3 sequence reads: CASSGGGAQETQYF. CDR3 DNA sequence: TGTGCCAGCAGTGGAGGAGGAGCTCAAGAGACCCAGTACTTC.

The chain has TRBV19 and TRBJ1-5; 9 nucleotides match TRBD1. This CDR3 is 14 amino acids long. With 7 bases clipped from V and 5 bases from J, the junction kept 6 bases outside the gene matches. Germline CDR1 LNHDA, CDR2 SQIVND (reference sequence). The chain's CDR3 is CASKRQGEDQPQHF. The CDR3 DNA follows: TGTGCCAGTAAACGACAGGGGGAAGATCAGCCCCAGCATTTT.

CDR3 in amino acids: CASSPGTGGEAFF. CDR3 nucleotide sequence: TGTGCCAGCAGCCCCGGGACAGGGGGTGAAGCTTTCTTT. The chain has TRBV7-9 and TRBJ1-1; 11 bases agree with TRBD1. Losses at the gene ends were 5 bases for V and 7 bases for J; bases not matched to a gene: 3. CDR3 length: 13 residues. CDR1 SEHNR and CDR2 FQNEAQ come from the germline V gene (reference sequence).

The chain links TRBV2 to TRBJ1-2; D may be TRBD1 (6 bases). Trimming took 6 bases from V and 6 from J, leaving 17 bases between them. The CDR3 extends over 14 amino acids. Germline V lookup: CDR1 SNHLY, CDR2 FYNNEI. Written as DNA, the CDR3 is TGTGCCAGCAGGGCAGGGGAGGGCACCCATGGCTACACCTTC. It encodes CASRAGEGTHGYTF.

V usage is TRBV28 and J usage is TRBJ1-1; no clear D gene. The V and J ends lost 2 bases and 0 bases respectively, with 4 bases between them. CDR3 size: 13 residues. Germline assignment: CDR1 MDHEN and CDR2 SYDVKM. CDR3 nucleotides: TGTGCCAGCAGTTTAGAGGTGAACACTGAAGCTTTCTTT. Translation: CASSLEVNTEAFF.